The clone carrying this T cell receptor (beta chain) was recorded at least ten times. V lost 5 bases to trimming and J lost 1 base, with 9 bases between them. CDR1 SGHTA and CDR2 FQGNSA come from the germline V gene. This CDR3 has 14 residues. This sample stems from a study of Graves' ophthalmopathy and Graves' hyperthyroidism. Moderate-to-severe activity, CAS at least 3, NOSPECS at least 4 and duration under 3 months characterized donors with ophthalmopathy. It was from roughly 10 ml of fresh peripheral blood that the PBMCs came. The sequenced template was RNA, covering the TCR beta CDR3 region. HTBI primers were used in a first-round RT-PCR, which preceded a second-round multiplex PCR. TCRdb analysed the multiplex PCR reads with MiXCR anew, one entry per CDR3 protein. The repertoire includes almost 750,000 distinct CDR3 sequences, around 40% of them detected once, and approximately 43% sits in the top ten.

Sequencing input: peripheral blood. This rearrangement joins TRBV7-2 to TRBJ1-5; a weak D match, TRBD1 (5 bases). The sequence derives from an adult man with Graves' ophthalmopathy. CDR3 sequence: CASSGGRSNQPQHF. CDR3 in DNA: TGTGCCAGCAGCGGGGGACGGAGCAATCAGCCCCAGCATTTT. Drawing the rest from reference TRBV7-2 and TRBJ1-5, the complete variable domain is GAGVSQSPSNKVTEKGKDVELRCDPISGHTALYWYRQSLGQGLEFLIYFQGNSAPDKSGLPSDRFSAERTGGSVSTLTIQRTQQEDSAVYLCASSGGRSNQPQHFGDGTRLSIL.